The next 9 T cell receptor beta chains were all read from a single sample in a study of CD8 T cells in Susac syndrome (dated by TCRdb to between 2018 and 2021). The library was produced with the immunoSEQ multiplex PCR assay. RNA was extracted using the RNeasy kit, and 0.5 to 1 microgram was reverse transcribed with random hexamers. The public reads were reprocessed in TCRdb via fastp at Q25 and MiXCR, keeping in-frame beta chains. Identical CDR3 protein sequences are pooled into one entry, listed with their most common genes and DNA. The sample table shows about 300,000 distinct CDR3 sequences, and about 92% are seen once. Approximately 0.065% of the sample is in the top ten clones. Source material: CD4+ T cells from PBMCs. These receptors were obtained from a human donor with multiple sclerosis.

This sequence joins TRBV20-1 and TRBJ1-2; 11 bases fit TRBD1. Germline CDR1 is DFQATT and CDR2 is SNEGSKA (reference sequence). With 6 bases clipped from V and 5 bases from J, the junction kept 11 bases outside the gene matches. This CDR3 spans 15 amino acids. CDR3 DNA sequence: TGCAGTGCCATCATCCTTGGACAGGGGGCTTATGGCTACACCTTC. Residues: CSAIILGQGAYGYTF.

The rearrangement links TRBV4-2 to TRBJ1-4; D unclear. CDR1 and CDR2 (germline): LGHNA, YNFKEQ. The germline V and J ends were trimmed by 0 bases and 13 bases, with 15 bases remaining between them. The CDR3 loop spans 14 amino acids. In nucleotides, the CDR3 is TGTGCCAGCAGCCAAGACTGGGCCTCCGGAGGACTGTTTTTT. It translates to CASSQDWASGGLFF.

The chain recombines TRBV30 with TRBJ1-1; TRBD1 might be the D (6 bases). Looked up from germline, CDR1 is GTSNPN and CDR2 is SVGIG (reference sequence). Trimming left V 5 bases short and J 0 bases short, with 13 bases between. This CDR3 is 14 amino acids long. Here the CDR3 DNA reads TGTGCCTGGTCCAGGACAGTCATGAACACTGAAGCTTTCTTT. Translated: CAWSRTVMNTEAFF.

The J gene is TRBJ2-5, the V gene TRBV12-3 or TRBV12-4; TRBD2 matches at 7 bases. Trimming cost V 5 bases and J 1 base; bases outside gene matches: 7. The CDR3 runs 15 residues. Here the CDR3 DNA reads TGTGCCAGCAGTCCTCCGGGACTACTCCAAGAGACCCAGTACTTC. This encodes CASSPPGLLQETQYF.

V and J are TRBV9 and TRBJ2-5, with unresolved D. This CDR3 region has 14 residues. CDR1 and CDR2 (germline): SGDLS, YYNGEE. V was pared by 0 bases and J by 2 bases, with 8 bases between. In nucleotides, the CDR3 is TGTGCCAGCAGCGTAGCGGGTCGGCAAGAGACCCAGTACTTC. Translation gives CASSVAGRQETQYF.

The CDR3 sequence: CASSFRPGTTDPYNEQFF. CDR3 nucleotide sequence: TGTGCCAGCAGTTTTCGGCCCGGGACAACAGACCCCTACAATGAGCAGTTCTTC. This chain uses TRBV12-3 or TRBV12-4 with TRBJ2-1; D perhaps matches TRBD1 (6 bases). The germline V and J ends were trimmed by 3 bases and 2 bases, with 20 bases remaining between them. The length of the CDR3 is 18 residues.

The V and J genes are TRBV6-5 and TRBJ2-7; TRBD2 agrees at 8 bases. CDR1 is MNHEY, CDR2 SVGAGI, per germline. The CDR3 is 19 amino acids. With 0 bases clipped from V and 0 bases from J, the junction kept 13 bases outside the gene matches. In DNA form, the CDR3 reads TGTGCCAGCAGTTACTCGCGGGTTTCGGGGGGGGCCAGCTCCTACGAGCAGTACTTC. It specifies CASSYSRVSGGASSYEQYF.

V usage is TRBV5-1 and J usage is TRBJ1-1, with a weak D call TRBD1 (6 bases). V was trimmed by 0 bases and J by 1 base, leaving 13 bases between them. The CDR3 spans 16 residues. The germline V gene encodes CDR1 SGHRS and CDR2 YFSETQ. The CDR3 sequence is CASSLGVGQKNTEAFF. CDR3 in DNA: TGCGCCAGCAGCTTGGGGGTTGGACAGAAGAACACTGAAGCTTTCTTT.

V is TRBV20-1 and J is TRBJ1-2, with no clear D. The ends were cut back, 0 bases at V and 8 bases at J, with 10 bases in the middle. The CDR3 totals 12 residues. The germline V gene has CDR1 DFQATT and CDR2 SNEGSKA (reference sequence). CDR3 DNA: TGCAGTGCTAGAGATATGATGGACGGCTACACCTTC. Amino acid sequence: CSARDMMDGYTF.